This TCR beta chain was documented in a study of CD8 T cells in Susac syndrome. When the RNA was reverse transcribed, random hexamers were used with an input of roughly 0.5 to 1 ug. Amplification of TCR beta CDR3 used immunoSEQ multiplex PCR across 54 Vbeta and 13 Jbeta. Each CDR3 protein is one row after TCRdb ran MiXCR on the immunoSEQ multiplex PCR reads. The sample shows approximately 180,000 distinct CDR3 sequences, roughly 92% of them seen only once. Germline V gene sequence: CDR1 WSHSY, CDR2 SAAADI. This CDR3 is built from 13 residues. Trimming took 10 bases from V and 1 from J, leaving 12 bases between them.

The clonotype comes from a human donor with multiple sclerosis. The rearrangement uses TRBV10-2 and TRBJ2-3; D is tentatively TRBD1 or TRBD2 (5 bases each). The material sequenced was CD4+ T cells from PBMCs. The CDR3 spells CATTLGGTDTQYF. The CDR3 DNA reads TGCGCCACTACGTTGGGGGGCACAGATACGCAGTATTTT.